This T cell receptor beta chain was retrieved from a study of T cells in Graves' hyperthyroidism and ophthalmopathy. Researchers amplified the TCR beta CDR3 regions from RNA transcripts. HTBI primers were used for first-round RT-PCR of the TCR CDR3. TCRdb itself ran the multiplex PCR reads through MiXCR, one entry per CDR3 protein. The profile shows under 350,000 distinct CDR3 sequences, 15% to 20% of them singletons. This clonotype appeared a single time. This may be a read error, as it is one base from a much larger clone. There are 13 residues in the CDR3. Germline-derived CDR1 and CDR2 are SGHKS and YYEKEE (reference sequence). Trimming removed 3 bases from V and 2 bases from J, with 7 bases in between.

The clonotype comes from a woman aged 45-65 years with Graves' hyperthyroidism. The chain has TRBV5-5 and TRBJ2-3; tentative D call: TRBD2 (5 bases). Sample: blood. The CDR3 spells CASSYGDTDTQYF. Here the CDR3 DNA reads TGTGCCAGCAGCTACGGGGACACAGATACGCAGTATTTT.